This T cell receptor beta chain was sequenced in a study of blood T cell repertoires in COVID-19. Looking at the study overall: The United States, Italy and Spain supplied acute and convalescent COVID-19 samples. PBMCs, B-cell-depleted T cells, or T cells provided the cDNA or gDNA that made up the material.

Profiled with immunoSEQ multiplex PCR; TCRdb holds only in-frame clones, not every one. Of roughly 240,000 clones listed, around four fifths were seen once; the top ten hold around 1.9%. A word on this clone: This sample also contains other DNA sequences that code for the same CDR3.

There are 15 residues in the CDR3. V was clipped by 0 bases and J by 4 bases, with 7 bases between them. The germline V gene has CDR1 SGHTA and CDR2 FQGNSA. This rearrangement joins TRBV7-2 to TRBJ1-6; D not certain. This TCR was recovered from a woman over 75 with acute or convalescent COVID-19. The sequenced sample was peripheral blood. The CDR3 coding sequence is TGTGCCAGCAGCTTAGCGTCAGGATATAATTCACCCCTCCACTTT. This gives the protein CASSLASGYNSPLHF.